The subject of this entry is one T cell receptor beta chain. There is no known antigen for this receptor. This sequence may be a read error, since a much larger clone differs from it by one base. Stable Graves' hyperthyroidism was defined as no progression to ophthalmopathy during 18 months of follow-up. Hyperthyroidism patients were newly diagnosed, with disease duration under 2 months, and aged 18 to 65 years. The study excluded patients with uncontrolled infections, other autoimmune diseases, pregnancy or lactation. Diagnoses were based on clinical symptoms, serum thyroxine and TRAb, thyroid ultrasound and orbital computed tomography. PBMCs were separated from roughly 10 ml of fresh peripheral blood using Ficoll-Paque density gradient centrifugation. Trizol reagent was used to extract total RNA, and RNA quality was then checked on an Agilent 2100 Bioanalyzer. TCR beta CDR3 regions were amplified from RNA transcripts. The first round of RT-PCR for the TCR CDR3 was performed with the HTBI primer set and the Qiagen OneStep RT-PCR kit. Libraries were constructed in a second round of multiplex PCR, after which size selection and purification were performed. Sequencing of the libraries was done on an Illumina HiSeq2000 using paired-end 100 bp reads. The authors processed their data as follows. Raw data were processed with SOAPnuke, discarding reads with adapters, uncalled bases, mean Phred below 15, or no exact constant-primer or identifier match. High-quality paired reads were merged with COPE v1.2.5, and unique nucleotide sequences were defined as clonotypes. Clonotypes were aligned to IMGT TRBV, TRBD and TRBJ reference segments using MiTCR v1.1. Analysis was restricted to V-J combinations with a frequency above 0.0001, which covered over 98% of repertoires. The TCS score was defined as the ratio of F50 (clonal expansion) to E x V (chaos), calculated using BLOSUM62-based TCRdist between CDR3 peptides within each V-J. Welch's t-statistics and random forest reduced roughly 530 V-J features to roughly 13, which were used in a naive Bayes classifier (R e1071). Thyroid-blood repertoire similarity was quantified with the Morisita-Horn index. TCRdb handled the public reads itself, with Q25 trimming in fastp and clone calling in MiXCR, and kept productive beta chains. Under each unique CDR3 protein, matching rows form one entry showing the most common genes and DNA. The V and J calls here are based on TCRdb, not the publication. The sample records 800,000 or so distinct CDR3 sequences, 38% of which are singletons. The ten largest clonotypes hold around 10% of the sample.

From the cysteine through the phenylalanine, the CDR3 covers 14 amino acids. Here the CDR3 DNA is all that survives: 42 bases in frame from base 1. At the junction V is shortened by 8 bases and J by 0 bases, with 13 bases in between. CDR1 and CDR2, looked up from the germline V gene, are SNHLY and FYNNEI. The data are from a study of T cells in Graves' hyperthyroidism and ophthalmopathy (dated by TCRdb to 2018 to 2020). Regarding the study in general: Peripheral blood was collected at initial diagnosis, before any treatment. To identify distinguishing TCR V-J signatures, a discovery cohort of around 98 patients was used, comprising 43 with Graves' ophthalmopathy and around 60 with stable Graves' hyperthyroidism. Prospective prediction of ophthalmopathy was tested in an independent validation cohort consisting of 18 to 20 hyperthyroidism patients and more than 15 patients who later progressed to ophthalmopathy. The approximately 90 discovery patients were randomly split 7:3 into training and test sets. In addition, the study compared T-cell repertoires in thyroid tissue and in blood from five or six Graves' hyperthyroidism patients. Following sampling, methimazole starting at 30 mg daily was given to hyperthyroidism patients, and high-dose intravenous methylprednisolone was given to ophthalmopathy patients. The paper describes TCR Vbeta CDR3 sequencing of 135 peripheral blood samples, made up of some 40 ophthalmopathy patients, around 73 hyperthyroidism patients and roughly 17 progressor patients. The study at large found these results: In cross-validation, a model built on a 13 V-J signature told ophthalmopathy apart from stable hyperthyroidism with less than 90% sensitivity and 81% to 82% specificity, and in testing the same model reached 80%/75%. In validation, the model predicted progression to ophthalmopathy with about 71% sensitivity and 72.22% specificity, a median of 6.5 months before onset. No statistical method was used to set the sample size in advance, and investigators knew the group allocation. Most expanded thyroid clonotypes (frequency above 0.001) were also detected in blood, a finding suggesting that blood repertoires may reflect thyroid immune responses.

Material: blood. This TCR derives from a man aged 18-30 years with Graves' hyperthyroidism. The V and J genes are TRBV2 and TRBJ1-1; the D region possibly corresponds to TRBD1 (6 bases align). The sequenced DNA is TGTGCCAGCGAGCCACAGGGCCTGAACACTGAAGCTTTCTTT. This gives the protein CASEPQGLNTEAFF.